This T cell receptor beta chain derives from a study of blood T cell repertoires in COVID-19. Study-level information: Samples taken during acute and convalescent COVID-19 were collected in the United States, Italy and Spain.

Clones were sequenced by immunoSEQ multiplex PCR, and TCRdb holds only the in-frame ones, with some missing. The data contain 120,000 to 150,000 clones, around 82% of them singletons. This clone was counted at least ten times. Germline V gene lookup returns CDR1 SGHRS and CDR2 YFSETQ. The CDR3 sequence is 14 residues long. V was cut by 6 bases and J by 4 bases, with 16 bases left in between. The clonotype comes from a human donor with acute or convalescent COVID-19. The donor label of this sample is uncertain. This chain uses TRBV5-1 with TRBJ1-1; TRBD1 might be the D (6 bases). Sequences were obtained from peripheral blood. CDR3 in amino acids: CASKGRGGLTEAFF. Here the CDR3 DNA reads TGCGCCAGCAAGGGCAGGGGAGGGCTCACTGAAGCTTTCTTT.